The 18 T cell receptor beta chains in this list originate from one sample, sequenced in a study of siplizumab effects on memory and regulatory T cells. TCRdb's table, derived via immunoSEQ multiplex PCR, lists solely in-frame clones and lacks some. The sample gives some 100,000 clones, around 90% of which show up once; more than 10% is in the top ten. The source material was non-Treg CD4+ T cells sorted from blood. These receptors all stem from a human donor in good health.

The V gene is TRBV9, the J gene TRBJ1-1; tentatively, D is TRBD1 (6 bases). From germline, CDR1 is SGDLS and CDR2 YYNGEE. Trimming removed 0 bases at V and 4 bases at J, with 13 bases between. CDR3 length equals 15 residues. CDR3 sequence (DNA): TGTGCCAGCAGCGTAGGGAAAACAGGGATCACTGAAGCTTTCTTT. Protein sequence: CASSVGKTGITEAFF.

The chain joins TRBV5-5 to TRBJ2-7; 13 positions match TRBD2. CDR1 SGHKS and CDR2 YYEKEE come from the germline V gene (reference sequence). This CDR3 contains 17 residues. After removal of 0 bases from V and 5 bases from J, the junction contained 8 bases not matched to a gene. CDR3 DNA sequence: TGTGCCAGCAGCTTGGTTGCCCTGACTAGCGGGAGGAACGAGCAGTACTTC. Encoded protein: CASSLVALTSGRNEQYF. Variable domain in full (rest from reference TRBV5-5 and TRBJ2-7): DAGVTQSPTHLIKTRGQQVTLRCSPISGHKSVSWYQQVLGQGPQFIFQYYEKEERGRGNFPDRFSARQFPNYSSELNVNALLLGDSALYLCASSLVALTSGRNEQYFGPGTRLTVT.

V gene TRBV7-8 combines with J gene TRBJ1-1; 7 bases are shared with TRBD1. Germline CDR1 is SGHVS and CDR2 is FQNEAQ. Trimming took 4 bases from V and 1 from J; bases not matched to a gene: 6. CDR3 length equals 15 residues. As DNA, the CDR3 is TGTGCCAGCAGCTCAAACAGGGGAAGGAACACTGAAGCTTTCTTT. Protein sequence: CASSSNRGRNTEAFF.

CDR3 DNA: TGCGCCAGCAGCCTTAGACAGGGGAGGAACACTGAAGCTTTCTTT. Its translation is CASSLRQGRNTEAFF. The chain joins TRBV5-1 to TRBJ1-1, with 8 bases aligning to TRBD1. The CDR3 has 15 residues. The J segment lost 1 base and the V segment lost 4 bases, leaving 6 bases of the junction unmatched. CDR1 is SGHRS and CDR2 is YFSETQ in the germline V gene.

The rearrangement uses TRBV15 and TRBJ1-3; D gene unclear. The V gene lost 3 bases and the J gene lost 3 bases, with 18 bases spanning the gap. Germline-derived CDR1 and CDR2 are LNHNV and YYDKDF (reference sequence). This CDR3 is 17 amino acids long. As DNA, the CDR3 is TGTGCCACCAGCAGTGGTACATTGGTTCTGGGTGGAAACACCATATATTTT. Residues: CATSSGTLVLGGNTIYF.

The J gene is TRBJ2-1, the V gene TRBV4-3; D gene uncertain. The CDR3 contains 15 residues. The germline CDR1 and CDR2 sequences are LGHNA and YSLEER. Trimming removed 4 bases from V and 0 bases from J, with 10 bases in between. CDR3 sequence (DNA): TGCGCCAGCAGCCCCGGTGTCCTCTCCTACAATGAGCAGTTCTTC. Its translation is CASSPGVLSYNEQFF.

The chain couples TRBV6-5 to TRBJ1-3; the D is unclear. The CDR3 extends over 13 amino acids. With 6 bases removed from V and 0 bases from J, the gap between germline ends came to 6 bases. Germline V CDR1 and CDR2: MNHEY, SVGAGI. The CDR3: CASSVFSGNTIYF. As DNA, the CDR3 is TGTGCCAGCAGCGTCTTCTCTGGAAACACCATATATTTT.

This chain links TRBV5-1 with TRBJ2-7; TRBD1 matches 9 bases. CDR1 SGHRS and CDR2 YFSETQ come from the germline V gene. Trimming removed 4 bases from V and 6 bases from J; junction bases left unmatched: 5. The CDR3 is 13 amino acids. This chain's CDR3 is CASSRDRDSEQYF. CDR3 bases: TGCGCCAGCAGCCGGGACAGGGATTCCGAGCAGTACTTC.

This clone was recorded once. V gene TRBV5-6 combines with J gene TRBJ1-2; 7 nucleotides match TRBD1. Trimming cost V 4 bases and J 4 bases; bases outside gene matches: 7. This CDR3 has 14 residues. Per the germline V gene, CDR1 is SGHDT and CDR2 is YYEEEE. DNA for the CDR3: TGTGCCAGCAGCCAGACAGGGCGCTCCTATGGCTACACCTTC. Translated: CASSQTGRSYGYTF. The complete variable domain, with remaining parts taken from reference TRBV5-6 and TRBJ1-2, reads DAGVTQSPTHLIKTRGQQVTLRCSPKSGHDTVSWYQQALGQGPQFIFQYYEEEERQRGNFPDRFSGHQFPNYSSELNVNALLLGDSALYLCASSQTGRSYGYTFGSGTRLTVV.

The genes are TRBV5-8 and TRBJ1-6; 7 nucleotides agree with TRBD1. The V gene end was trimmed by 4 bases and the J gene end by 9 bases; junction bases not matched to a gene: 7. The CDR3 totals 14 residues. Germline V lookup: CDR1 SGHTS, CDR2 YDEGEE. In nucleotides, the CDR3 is TGTGCCAGCAGCATGACAGGGACGGGTTCACCCCTCCACTTT. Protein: CASSMTGTGSPLHF.

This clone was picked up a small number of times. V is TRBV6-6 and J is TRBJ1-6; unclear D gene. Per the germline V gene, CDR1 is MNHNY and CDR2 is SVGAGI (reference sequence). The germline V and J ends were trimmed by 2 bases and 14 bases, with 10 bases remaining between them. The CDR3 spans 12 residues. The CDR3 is CASSYGQAALHF. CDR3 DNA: TGTGCCAGCAGTTACGGCCAGGCTGCCCTCCACTTT.

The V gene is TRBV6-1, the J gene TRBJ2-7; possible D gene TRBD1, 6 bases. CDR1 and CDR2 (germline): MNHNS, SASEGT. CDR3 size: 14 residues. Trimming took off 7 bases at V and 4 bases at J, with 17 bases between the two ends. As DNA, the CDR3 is TGTGCCAGCACCGTCAGGGGTGTGAGATACGAGCAGTACTTC. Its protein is CASTVRGVRYEQYF.

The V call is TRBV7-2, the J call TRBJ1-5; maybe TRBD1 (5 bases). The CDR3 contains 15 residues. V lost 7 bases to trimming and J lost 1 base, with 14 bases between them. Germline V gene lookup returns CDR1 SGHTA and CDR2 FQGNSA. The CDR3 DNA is TGTGCCAGCAACCCCTCAGGGATCAGCAATCAGCCCCAGCATTTT. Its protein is CASNPSGISNQPQHF.

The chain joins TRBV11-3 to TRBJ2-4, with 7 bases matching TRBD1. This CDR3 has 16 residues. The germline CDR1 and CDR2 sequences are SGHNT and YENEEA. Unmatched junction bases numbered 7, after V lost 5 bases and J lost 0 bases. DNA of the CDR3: TGTGCCAGCAGCGCAACAGGGGCAGAAGCCAAAAACATTCAGTACTTC. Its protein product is CASSATGAEAKNIQYF.

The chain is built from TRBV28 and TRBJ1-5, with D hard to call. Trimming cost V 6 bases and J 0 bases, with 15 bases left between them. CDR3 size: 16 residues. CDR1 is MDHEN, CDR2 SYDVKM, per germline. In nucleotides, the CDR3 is TGTGCCAGCAGCTTTCTGCGATCATATAGCAATCAGCCCCAGCATTTT. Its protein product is CASSFLRSYSNQPQHF.

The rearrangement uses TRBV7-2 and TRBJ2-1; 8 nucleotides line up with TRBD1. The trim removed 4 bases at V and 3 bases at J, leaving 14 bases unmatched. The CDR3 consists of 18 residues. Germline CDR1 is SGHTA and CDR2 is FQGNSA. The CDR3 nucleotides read TGTGCCAGCAGCTCCACCGCCGCCAACAGGGGGGTCTACAATGAGCAGTTCTTC. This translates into CASSSTAANRGVYNEQFF.

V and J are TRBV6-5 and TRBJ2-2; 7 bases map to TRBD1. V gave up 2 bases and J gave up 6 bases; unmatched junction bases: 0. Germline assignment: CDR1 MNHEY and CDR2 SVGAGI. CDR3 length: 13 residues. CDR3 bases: TGTGCCAGCAGTTACAGGGGGCCCGGGGAGCTGTTTTTT. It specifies CASSYRGPGELFF.

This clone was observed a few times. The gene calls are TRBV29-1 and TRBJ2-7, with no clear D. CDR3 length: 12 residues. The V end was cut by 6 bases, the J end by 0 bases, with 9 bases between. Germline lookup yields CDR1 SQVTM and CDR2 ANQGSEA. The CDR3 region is CSVAKSSYEQYF. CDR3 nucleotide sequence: TGCAGCGTGGCAAAAAGCTCCTACGAGCAGTACTTC.